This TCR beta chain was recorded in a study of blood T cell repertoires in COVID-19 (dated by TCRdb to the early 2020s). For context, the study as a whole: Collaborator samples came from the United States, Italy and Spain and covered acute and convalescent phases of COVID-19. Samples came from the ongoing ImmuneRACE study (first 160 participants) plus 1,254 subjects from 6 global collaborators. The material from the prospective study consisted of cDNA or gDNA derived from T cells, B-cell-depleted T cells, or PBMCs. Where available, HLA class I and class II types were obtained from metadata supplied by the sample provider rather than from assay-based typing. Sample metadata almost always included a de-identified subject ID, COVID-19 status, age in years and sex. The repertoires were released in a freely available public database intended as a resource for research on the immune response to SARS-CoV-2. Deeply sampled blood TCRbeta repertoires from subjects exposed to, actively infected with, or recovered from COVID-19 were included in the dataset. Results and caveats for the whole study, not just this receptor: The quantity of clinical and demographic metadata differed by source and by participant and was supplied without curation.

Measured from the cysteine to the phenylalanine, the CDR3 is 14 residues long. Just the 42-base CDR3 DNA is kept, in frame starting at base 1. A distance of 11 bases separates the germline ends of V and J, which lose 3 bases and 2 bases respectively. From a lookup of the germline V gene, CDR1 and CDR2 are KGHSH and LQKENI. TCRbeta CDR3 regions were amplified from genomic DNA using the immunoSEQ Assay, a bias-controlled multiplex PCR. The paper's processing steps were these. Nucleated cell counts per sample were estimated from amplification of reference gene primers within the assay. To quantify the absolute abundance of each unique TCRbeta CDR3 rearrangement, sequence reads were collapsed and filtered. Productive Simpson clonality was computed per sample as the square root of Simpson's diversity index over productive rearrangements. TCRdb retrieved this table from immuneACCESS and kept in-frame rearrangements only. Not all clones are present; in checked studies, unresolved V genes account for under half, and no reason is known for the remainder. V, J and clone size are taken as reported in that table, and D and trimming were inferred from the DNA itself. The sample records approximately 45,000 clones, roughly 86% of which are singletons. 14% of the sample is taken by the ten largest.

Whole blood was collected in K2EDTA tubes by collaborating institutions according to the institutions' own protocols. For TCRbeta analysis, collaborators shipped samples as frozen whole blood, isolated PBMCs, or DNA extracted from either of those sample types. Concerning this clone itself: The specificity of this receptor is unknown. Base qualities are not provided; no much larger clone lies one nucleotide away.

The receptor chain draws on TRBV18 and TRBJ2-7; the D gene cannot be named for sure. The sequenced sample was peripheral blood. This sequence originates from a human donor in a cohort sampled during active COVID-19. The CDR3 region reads CASSPLDLAYEQYF. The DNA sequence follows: TGTGCCAGCTCACCGTTAGACCTAGCCTACGAGCAGTACTTC.